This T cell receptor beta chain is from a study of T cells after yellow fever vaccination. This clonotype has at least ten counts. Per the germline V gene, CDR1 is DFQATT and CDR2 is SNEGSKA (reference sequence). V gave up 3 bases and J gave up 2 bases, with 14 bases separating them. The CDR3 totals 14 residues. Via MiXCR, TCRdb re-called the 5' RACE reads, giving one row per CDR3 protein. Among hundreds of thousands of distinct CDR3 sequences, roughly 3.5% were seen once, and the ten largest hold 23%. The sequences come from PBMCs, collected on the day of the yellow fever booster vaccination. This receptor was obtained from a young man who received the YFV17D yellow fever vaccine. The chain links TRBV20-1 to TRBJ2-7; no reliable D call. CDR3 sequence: CSASAKRNTYEQYF. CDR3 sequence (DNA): TGCAGTGCTAGTGCCAAACGGAACACCTACGAGCAGTACTTC.